Listed below are T cell receptor beta chains from one sample, sequenced in a study of blood T cell repertoires in COVID-19. Profiling relied on immunoSEQ multiplex PCR, and the TCRdb table lists in-frame clones only, not all of them. Among tens of thousands of clones listed, about nine tenths were seen once. Sequencing used peripheral blood. The receptors come from a man aged 45-65 years with active COVID-19. CDR3s include the opening cysteine and the closing phenylalanine or tryptophan. Expanded clones are given a class, and other clones once, few, many or no size at all.

abundance,v_gene,CDR3aa
NA,TRBV5-1,CASFPGLAAGDTQYF
NA,TRBV6-5,CASSISYRASEAFF
few,TRBV4-3,CASSQEGGGFDSNTIYF
NA,TRBV6-5,CASSTRSSGNTIYF
NA,TRBV19,CAIPTGRRNTIYF
NA,TRBV28,CASKGGRRYGYTF
NA,TRBV9,CASSVRTGQTGNTIYF
NA,TRBV9,CASSVTPGLNQPQHF
NA,TRBV6-5,CASRSPGTYEQYF
NA,TRBV28,CASSPEREATNEKLFF
NA,TRBV11-2,CASSLTGGPPTDTQYF
NA,TRBV27,CASSPRTASGNTIYF
NA,TRBV9,CASSIGTGPYNEQFF
NA,TRBV6-2/TRBV6-3,CASSYLFSGTLNEQFF
NA,TRBV28,CASSFGTSGPSTDTQYF
NA,TRBV24-1,CATSGGTGFVTDTQYF
few,TRBV6-5,CASTVAGESFF
NA,TRBV4-1,CASSQFAGSYNSPLHF
NA,TRBV2,CASSARVQETQYF
NA,TRBV27,CASSSGINKNGYTF
NA,TRBV12-3/TRBV12-4,CASSSDRDYGYTF
NA,TRBV7-8,CASSLTTGSYSNQPQHF
few,TRBV6-6,CASSLFETQYF
NA,TRBV6-2/TRBV6-3,CASSYGIGGNEQFF
NA,TRBV19,CASSMPLRAYNEQFF
once,TRBV15,CATSRDPGGSRNEQFF
NA,TRBV6-2/TRBV6-3,CASSLGLASWSYNEQFF
few,TRBV6-2/TRBV6-3,CASSWTSSYEQYF
NA,TRBV6-2/TRBV6-3,CASSYSSYRLAKNIQYF
NA,TRBV30,CAWDSGSNNEQFF
NA,TRBV27,CASSFTRAETQYF
NA,TRBV2,CASSEGQGGTQYF
NA,TRBV7-9,CASSPRTGGDGGELFF
NA,TRBV12-3/TRBV12-4,CASTKGNTIYF
NA,TRBV6-5,CASSKGQKDEQYF
NA,TRBV3-1/TRBV3-2,CASSQDRAYEQYF
NA,TRBV18,CASSPGGAGETQYF
NA,TRBV7-2,CASSQKTGGYEKLFF
NA,TRBV29-1,CSALGGETEAFF
NA,TRBV19,CASSPPPQGVQPQHF
NA,TRBV28,CASSPSGQGLYEQYF
NA,TRBV19,CAIGTSGRDNEQFF
NA,TRBV7-9,CASSLEPSYNEQFF
NA,TRBV28,CASRSIRDWMNTGELFF
NA,TRBV7-9,CASSLVPGAGELFF
once,TRBV7-9,CASSPTSGRGTDTQYF
once,TRBV4-3,CASSQTGGTYNEQFF
NA,TRBV5-1,CASSPGTGGVGEQYF
NA,TRBV15,CATSRQGVQETQYF
NA,TRBV30,CAWSQGHGNTIYF
NA,TRBV28,CASSLDWKLFF
NA,TRBV3-1/TRBV3-2,CASSQAPGQHYEQYF
once,TRBV29-1,CSVEGQGNSYEQYF
NA,TRBV20-1,CSAARGFEQFF
NA,TRBV27,CASTEPRGAVYNEQFF
NA,TRBV7-8,CASSYGTGFSTDTQYF
NA,TRBV30,CAWSVPGRGGNQPQHF
once,TRBV19,CASSLRLAGAYEQYF
few,TRBV4-1,CASSQVGTGRTEAFF
many,TRBV5-5,CASSNTKGPAYEQYF